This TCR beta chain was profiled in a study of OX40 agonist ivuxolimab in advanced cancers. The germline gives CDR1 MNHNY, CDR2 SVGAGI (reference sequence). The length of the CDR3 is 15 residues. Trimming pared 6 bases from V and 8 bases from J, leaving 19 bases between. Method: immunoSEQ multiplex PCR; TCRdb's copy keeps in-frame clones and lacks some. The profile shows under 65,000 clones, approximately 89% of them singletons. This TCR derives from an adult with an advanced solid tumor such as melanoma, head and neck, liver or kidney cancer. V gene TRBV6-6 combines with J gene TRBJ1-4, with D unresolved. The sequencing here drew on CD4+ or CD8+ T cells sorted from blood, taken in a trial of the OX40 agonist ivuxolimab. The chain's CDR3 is CASSRSSPRWEKLFF. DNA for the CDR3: TGTGCCAGCAGCCGCTCCTCTCCCCGCTGGGAAAAACTGTTTTTT.